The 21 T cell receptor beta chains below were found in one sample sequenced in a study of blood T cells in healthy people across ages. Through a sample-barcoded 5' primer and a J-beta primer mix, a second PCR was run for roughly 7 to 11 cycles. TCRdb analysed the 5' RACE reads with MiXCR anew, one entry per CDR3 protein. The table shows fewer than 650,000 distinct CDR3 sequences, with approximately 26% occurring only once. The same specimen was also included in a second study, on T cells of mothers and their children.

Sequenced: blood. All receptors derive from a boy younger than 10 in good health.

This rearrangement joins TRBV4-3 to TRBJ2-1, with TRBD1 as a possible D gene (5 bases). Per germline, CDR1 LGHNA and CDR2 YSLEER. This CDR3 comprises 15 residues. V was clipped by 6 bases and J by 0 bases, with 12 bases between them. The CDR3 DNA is TGCGCCAGCAGTGTAGGAGACAGCTCCTACAATGAGCAGTTCTTC. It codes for CASSVGDSSYNEQFF.

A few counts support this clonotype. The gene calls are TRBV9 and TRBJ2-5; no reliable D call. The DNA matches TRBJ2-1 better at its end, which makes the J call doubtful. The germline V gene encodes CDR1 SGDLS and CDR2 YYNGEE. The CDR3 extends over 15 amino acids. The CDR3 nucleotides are TGTGCCAGCAGCCCTAGTCCCGGAACTCGGGATGAGCAGTTCTTC. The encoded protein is CASSPSPGTRDEQFF.

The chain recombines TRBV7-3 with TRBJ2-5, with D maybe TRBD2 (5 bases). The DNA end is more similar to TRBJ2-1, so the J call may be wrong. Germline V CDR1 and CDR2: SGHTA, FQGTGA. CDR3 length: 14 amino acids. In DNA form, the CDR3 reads TGTGCCAGCAGCGCCCCCTTAACTAGTAGTGAGCAGTTCTTC. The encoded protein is CASSAPLTSSEQFF.

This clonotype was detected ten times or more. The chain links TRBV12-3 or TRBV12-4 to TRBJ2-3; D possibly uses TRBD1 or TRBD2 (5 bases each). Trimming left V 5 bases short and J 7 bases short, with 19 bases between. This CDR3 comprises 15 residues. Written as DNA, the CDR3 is TGTGCCAGCAGTCCCGAGGACTGGGGCTGGTATACGCAGTATTTT. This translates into CASSPEDWGWYTQYF.

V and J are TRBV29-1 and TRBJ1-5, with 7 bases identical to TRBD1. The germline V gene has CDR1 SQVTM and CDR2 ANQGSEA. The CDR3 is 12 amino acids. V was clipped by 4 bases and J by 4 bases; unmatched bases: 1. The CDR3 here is CSVADRNQPQHF. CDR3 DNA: TGCAGCGTTGCGGACAGGAATCAGCCCCAGCATTTT.

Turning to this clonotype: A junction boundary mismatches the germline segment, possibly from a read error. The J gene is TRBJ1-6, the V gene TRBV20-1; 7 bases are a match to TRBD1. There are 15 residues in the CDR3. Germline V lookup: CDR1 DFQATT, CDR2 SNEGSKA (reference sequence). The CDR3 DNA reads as TGTAGTGCTAGGAGTTTGGGGACAGCAAATTCACCCCTCCACTTT. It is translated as CSARSLGTANSPLHF.

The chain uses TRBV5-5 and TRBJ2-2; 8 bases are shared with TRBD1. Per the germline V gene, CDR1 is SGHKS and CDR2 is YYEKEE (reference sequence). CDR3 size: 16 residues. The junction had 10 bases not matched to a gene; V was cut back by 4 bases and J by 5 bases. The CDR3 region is CASSPHGTGGTGELFF. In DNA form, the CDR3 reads TGTGCCAGCAGCCCCCACGGGACAGGCGGAACCGGGGAGCTGTTTTTT.

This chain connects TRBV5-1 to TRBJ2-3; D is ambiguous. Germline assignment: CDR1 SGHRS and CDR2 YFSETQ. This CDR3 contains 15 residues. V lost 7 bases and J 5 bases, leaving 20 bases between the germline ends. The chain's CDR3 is CASLRTLQPGDTQYF. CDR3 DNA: TGCGCCAGCTTAAGGACCCTTCAACCAGGAGATACGCAGTATTTT. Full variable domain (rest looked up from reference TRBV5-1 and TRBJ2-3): KAGVTQTPRYLIKTRGQQVTLSCSPISGHRSVSWYQQTPGQGLQFLFEYFSETQRNKGNFPGRFSGRQFSNSRSEMNVSTLELGDSALYLCASLRTLQPGDTQYFGPGTRLTVL.

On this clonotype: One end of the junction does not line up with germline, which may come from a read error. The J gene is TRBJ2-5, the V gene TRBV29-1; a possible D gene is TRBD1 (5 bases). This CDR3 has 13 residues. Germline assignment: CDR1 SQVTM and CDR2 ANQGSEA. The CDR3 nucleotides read TGCAGCGTTGTAGCCGACAGTTTCGAACTGGTTTTCTTC. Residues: CSVVADSFELVFF.

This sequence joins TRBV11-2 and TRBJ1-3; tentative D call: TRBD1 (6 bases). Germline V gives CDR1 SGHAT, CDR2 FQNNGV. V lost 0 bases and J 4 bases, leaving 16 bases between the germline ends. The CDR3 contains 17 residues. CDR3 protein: CASSLENPGAPGNTIYF. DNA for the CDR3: TGTGCCAGCAGCTTAGAAAACCCGGGGGCGCCGGGAAACACCATATATTTT. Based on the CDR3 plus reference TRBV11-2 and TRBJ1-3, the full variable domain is EAGVAQSPRYKIIEKRQSVAFWCNPISGHATLYWYQQILGQGPKLLIQFQNNGVVDDSQLPKDRFSAERLKGVDSTLKIQPAKLEDSAVYLCASSLENPGAPGNTIYFGEGSWLTVV.

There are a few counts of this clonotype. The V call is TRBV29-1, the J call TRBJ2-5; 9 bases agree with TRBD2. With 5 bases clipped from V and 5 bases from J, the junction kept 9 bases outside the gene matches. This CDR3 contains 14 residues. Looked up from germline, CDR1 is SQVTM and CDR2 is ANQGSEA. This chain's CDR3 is CSVTGGRAVETQYF. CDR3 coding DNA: TGCAGCGTTACCGGCGGGAGGGCCGTGGAGACCCAGTACTTC.

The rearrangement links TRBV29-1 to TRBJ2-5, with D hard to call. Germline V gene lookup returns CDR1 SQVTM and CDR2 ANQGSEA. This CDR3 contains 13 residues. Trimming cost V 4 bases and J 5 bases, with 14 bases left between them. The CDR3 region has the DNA TGCAGCGTTGCAATGATAGTAAAGGAGACCCAGTACTTC. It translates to CSVAMIVKETQYF.

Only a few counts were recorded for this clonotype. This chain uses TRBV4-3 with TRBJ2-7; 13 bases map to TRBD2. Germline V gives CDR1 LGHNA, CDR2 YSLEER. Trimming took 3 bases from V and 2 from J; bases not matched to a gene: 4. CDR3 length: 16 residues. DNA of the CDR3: TGCGCCAGCAGCCAGGGACTAGCGGGACTTCCCTACGAGCAGTACTTC. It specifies CASSQGLAGLPYEQYF.

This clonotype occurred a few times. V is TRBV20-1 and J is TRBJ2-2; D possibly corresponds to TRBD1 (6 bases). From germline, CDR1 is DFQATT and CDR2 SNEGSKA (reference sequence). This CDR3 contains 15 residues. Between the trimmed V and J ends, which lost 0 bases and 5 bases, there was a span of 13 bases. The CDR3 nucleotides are TGCAGTGCTAGAGATCCAGGGGCTTGGACCGGGGAGCTGTTTTTT. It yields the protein CSARDPGAWTGELFF.

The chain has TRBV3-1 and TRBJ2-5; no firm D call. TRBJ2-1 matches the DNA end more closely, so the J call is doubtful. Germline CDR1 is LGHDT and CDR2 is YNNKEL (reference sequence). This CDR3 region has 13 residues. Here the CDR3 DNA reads TGTGCCAGCAGCCAAGATTGGGTCCATGAGCAGTTCTTC. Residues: CASSQDWVHEQFF.

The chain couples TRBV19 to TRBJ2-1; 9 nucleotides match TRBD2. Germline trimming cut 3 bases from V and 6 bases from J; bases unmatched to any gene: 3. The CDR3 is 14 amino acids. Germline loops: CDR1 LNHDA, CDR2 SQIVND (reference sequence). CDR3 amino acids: CASSMAGGPNEQFF. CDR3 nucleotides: TGTGCCAGTAGTATGGCGGGAGGGCCCAATGAGCAGTTCTTC.

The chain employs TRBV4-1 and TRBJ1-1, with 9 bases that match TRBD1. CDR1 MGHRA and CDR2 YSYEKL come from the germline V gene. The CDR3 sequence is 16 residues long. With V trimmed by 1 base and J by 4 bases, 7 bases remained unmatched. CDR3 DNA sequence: TGCGCCAGCAGCCAAGCAACGGGACAGGGAGGCACTGAAGCTTTCTTT. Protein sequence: CASSQATGQGGTEAFF.

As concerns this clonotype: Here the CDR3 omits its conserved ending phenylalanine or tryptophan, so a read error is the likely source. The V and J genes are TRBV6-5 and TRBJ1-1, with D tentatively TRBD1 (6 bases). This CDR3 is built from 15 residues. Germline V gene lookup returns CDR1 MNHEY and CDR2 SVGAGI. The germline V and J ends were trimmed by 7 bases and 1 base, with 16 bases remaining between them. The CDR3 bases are TGTGCCAGCACCACTCGGGGCAGGGGGAACACTGAAGCTTTCCTT. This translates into CASTTRGRGNTEAFL.

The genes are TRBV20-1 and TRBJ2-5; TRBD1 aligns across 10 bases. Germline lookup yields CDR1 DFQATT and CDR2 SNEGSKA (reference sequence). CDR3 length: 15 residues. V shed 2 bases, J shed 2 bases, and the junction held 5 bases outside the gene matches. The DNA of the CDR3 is TGCAGTGCTAGACCAGACAGGGGGCGGCAAGAGACCCAGTACTTC. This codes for CSARPDRGRQETQYF.

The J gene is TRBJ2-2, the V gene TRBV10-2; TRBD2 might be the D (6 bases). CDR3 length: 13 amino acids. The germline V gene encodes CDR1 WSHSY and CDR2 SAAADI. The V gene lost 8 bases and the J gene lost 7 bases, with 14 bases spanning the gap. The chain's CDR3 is CASRNWRGGELFF. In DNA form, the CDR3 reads TGCGCCAGCCGAAACTGGAGGGGCGGGGAGCTGTTTTTT.

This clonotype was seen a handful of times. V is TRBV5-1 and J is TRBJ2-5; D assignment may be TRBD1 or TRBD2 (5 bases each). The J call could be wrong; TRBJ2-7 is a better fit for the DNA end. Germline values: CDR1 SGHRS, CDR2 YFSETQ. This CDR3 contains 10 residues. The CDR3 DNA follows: TGCGCCGGGGCTGGGGGCGAGCAGTACTTC. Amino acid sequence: CAGAGGEQYF.